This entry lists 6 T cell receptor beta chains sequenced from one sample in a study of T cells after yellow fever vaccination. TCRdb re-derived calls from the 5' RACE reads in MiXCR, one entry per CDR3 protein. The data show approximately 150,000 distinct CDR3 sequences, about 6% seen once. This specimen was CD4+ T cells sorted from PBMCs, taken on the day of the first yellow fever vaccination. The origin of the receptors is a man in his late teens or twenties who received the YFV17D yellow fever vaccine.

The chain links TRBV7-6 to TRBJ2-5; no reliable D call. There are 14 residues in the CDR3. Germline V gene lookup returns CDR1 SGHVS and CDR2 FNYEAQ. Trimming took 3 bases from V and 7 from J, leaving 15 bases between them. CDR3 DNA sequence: TGTGCCAGCAGCTTCAACACGGGTGGCGCGACCCAGTACTTC. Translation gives CASSFNTGGATQYF.

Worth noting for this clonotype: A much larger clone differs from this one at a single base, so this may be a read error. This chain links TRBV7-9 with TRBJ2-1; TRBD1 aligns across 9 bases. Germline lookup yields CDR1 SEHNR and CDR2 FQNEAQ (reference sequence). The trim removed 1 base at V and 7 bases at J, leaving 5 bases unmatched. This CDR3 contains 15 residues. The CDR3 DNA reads TGTGCCAGCAGCTTAGGGGACAGGGCCCAAAATGAGCAGTTCTTC. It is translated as CASSLGDRAQNEQFF.

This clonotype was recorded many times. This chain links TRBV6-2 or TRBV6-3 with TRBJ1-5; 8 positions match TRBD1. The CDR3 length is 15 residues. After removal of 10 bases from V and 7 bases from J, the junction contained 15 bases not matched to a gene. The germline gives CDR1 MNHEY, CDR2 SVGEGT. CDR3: CATSVSRTGRQPQHF. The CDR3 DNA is TGTGCCACCTCGGTCTCTAGGACAGGGAGACAGCCCCAGCATTTT.

CDR3 sequence: CSASTPGTGSHHEQFF. The CDR3 DNA reads TGCAGTGCTAGCACTCCCGGGACAGGCTCGCATCATGAGCAGTTCTTC. V is TRBV20-1 and J is TRBJ2-1, with 8 bases fitting TRBD1. In germline, CDR1 is DFQATT, CDR2 SNEGSKA (reference sequence). V shed 3 bases and J 8 bases; nucleotides not matched to a gene: 15. The CDR3 has 16 residues.

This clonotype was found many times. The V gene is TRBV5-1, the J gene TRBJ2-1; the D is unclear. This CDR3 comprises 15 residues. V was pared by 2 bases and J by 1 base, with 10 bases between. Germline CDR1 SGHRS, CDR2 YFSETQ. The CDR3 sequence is CASSLNSVSYNEQFF. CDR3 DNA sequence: TGCGCCAGCAGCTTAAACAGCGTATCCTACAATGAGCAGTTCTTC.

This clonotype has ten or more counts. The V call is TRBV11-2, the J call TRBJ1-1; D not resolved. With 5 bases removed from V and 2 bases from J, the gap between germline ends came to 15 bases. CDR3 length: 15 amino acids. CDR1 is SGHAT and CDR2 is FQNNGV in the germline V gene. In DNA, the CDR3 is TGTGCCAGCAGCCCCTCCCCTACGATTAACACTGAAGCTTTCTTT. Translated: CASSPSPTINTEAFF. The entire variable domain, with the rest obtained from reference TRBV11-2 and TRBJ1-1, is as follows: EAGVAQSPRYKIIEKRQSVAFWCNPISGHATLYWYQQILGQGPKLLIQFQNNGVVDDSQLPKDRFSAERLKGVDSTLKIQPAKLEDSAVYLCASSPSPTINTEAFFGQGTRLTVV.